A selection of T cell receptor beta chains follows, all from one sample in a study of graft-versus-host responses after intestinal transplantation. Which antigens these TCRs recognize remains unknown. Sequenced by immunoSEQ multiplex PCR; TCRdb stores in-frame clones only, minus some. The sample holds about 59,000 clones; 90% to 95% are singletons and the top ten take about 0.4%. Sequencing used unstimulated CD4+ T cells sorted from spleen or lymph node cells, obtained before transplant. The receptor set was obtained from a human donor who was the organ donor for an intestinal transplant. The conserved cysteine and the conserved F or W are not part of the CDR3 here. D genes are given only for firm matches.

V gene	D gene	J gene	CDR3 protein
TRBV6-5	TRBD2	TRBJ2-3	ASSRGGMREDTQY
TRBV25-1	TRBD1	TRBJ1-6	ASTRTGYNSPLH
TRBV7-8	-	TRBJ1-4	ASSPPWGGGEKLF
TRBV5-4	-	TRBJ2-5	ASSYWRGGETQY
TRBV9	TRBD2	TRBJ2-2	ASSPLAGGPAATGELF
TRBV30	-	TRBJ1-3	AWSRNSLISGNTIY
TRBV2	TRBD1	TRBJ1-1	ASSESGQGARGAF
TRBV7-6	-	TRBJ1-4	ASSSHAAANEKLF
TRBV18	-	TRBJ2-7	ASSPDNLLVEQY
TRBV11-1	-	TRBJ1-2	ASSLKGSSLGNYGYT
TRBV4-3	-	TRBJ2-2	ASSLSPRGTGELF
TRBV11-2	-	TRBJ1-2	ASSPLKNSFNYGYT
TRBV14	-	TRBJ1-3	ASSPRGYGNTIY
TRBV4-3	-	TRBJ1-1	ASSQDITGGLDTEAF
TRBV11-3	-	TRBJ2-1	ASSMGPIVDEQF
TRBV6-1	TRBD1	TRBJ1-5	ASSVRGQGDSNQPQH
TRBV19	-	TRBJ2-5	ASSIGVNRQETQY
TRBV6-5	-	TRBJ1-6	ASSYSISYNSPLH
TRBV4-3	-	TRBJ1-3	ASSPPGLAAGNTIY
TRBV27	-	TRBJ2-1	ASTRGDPSYNEQF
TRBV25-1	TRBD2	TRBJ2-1	ASSEYGGASYNEQF
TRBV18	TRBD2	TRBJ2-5	ASSQISGAPETQY
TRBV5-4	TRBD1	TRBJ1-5	AIEGQGTPYSNQPQH
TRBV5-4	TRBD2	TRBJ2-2	ASSQGLAGVINTGELF
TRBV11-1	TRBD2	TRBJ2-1	ASSLMAGGHNEQF
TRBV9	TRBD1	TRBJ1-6	ASSTGTGSSYNSPLH
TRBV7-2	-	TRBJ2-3	ASSLARGTTDTQY
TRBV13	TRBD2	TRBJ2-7	ASSYLAGASYEQY
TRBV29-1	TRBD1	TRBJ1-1	SVLTGQGTYTEAF
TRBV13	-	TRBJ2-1	ASSSERGLSYNEQF
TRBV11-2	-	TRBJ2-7	ASSLEGGKGTYEQY
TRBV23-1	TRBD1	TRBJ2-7	ASTLGQGDYEQY
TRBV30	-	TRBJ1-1	AWSSREMAF
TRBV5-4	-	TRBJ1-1	ASSIYRLGTMNTEAF
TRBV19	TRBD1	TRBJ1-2	ASSIQTGGGYT
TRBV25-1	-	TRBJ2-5	ASSDRRAETQY
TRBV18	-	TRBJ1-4	ASSQKQGTTEKLF
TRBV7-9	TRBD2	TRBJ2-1	ASSLSSGGPLGEQF
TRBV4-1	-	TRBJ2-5	ASSQDGGRRRETQY
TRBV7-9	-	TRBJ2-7	ASSLGQSSYEQY
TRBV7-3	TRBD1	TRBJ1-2	ASSYDRGGGYT
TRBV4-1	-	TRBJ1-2	ASSIRGDYGYT
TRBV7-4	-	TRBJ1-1	ASSLEGMNTEAF
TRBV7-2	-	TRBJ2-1	ASSLALFSRSGNEQF
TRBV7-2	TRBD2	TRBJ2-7	ASSFTGGSYEQY
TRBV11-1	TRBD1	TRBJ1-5	ASSLQGAYQPQH
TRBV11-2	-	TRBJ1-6	ASSLVSRFGSPLH